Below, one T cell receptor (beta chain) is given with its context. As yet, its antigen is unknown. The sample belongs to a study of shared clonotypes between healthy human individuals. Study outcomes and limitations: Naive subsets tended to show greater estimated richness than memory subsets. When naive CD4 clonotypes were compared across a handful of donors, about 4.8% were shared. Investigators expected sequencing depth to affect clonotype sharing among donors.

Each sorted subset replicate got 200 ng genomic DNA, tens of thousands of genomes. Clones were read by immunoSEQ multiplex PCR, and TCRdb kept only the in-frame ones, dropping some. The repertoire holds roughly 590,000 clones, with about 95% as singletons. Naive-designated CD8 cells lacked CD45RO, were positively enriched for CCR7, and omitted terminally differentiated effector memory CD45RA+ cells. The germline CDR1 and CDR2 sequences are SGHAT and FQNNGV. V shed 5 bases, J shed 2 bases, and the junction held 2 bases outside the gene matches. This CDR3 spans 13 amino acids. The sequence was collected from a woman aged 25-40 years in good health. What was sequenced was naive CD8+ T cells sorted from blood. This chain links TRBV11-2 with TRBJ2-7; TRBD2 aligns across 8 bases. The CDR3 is CASSRGGPYEQYF. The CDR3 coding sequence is TGTGCCAGCAGCCGGGGGGGACCCTACGAGCAGTACTTC.